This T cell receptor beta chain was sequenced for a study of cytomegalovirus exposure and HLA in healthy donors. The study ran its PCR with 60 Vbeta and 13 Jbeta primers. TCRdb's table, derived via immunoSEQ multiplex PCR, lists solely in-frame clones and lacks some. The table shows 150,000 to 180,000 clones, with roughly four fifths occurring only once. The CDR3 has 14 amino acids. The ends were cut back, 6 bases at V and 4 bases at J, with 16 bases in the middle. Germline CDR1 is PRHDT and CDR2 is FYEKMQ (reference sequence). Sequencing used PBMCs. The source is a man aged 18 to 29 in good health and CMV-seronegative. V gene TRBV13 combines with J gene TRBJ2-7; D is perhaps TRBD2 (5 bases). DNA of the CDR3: TGTGCCAGCAGGTCCCGCGGCGGAGGTTACGAGCAGTACTTC. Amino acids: CASRSRGGGYEQYF.